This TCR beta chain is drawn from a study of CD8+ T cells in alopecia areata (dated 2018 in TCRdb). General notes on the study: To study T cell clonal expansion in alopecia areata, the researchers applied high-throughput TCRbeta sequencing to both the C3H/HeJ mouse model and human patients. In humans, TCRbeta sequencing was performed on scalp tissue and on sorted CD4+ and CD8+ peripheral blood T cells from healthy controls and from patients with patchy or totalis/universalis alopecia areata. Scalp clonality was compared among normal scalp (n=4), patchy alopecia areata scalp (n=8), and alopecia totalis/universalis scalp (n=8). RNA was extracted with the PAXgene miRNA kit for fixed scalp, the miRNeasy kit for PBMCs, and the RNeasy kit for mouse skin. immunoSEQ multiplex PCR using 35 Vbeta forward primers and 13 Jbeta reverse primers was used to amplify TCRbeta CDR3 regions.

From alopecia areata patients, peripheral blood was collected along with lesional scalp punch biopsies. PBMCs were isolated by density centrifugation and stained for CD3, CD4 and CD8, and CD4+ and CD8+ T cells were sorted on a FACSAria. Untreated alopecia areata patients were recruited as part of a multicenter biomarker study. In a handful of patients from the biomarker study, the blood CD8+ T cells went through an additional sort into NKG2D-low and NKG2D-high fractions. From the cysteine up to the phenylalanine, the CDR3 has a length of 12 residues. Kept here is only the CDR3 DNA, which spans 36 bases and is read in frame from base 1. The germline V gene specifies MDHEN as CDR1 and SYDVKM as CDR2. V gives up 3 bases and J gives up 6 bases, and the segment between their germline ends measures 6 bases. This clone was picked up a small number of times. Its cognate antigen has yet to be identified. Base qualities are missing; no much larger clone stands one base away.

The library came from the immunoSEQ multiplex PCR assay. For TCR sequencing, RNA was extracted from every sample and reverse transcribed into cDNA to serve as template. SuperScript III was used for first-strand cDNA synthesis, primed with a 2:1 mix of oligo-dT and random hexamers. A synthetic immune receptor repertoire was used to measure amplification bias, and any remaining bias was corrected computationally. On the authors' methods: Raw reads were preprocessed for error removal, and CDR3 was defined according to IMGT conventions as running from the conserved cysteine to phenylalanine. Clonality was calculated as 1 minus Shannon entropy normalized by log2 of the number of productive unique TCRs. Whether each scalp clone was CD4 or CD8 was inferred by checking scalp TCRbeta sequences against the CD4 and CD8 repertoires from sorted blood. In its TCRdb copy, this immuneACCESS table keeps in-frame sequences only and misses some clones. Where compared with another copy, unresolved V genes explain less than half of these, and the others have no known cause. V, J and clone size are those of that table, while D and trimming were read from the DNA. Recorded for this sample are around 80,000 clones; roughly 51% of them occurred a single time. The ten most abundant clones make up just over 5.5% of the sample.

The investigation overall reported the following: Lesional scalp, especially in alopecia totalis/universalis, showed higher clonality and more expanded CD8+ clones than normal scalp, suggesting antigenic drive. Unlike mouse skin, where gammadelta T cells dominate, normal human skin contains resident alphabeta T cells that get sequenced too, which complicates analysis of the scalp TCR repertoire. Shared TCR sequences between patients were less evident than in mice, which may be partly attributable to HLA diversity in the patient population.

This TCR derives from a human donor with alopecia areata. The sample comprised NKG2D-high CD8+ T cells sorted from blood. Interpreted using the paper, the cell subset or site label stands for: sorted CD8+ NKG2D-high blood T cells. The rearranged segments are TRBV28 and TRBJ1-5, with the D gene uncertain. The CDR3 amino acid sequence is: CASSFAGQPQHF. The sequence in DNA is TGTGCCAGCAGTTTTGCCGGTCAGCCCCAGCATTTT.